The sequence of this TCR beta chain was determined in a study of persistence of HIV-infected CD4 T cells. Study findings and constraints: Compared with CD3/CD28-stimulated cells, CMV- and Gag-responding cells showed lower TCRbeta richness.

The immunoSEQ assay was version 4, run in survey mode. The data were produced by immunoSEQ multiplex PCR, yet TCRdb's version contains in-frame clones alone and is incomplete. This sample has about 32,000 clones; roughly 71% occur once, and the top ten carry roughly 1.4%. Germline lookup yields CDR1 SGDLS and CDR2 YYNGEE. Unmatched junction bases numbered 2, after V lost 0 bases and J lost 5 bases. This CDR3 has 15 amino acids. Comment on this clone: Its antigen remains unidentified.

An overlapping HIV-1 Gag peptide pool stimulated these cells at 0.95 to 1 ug/peptide/mL. Sorting of responding CD4+ T cells relied on upregulated CD40 ligand together with CD69. Donors had CD4+ T cell counts above 400 cells/uL and were CMV-seropositive. Sample: CD4+ T cells sorted from PBMCs after approximately 20-hour stimulation, taken from a patient who received antiretroviral therapy. The chain uses TRBV9 and TRBJ2-2; 9 bases agree with TRBD2. This sequence originates from an adult man with HIV who was CMV-seropositive. The CDR3 loop is CASSVGLAGTGELFF. In DNA, the CDR3 is TGTGCCAGCAGCGTAGGGCTAGCGGGGACCGGGGAGCTGTTTTTT.